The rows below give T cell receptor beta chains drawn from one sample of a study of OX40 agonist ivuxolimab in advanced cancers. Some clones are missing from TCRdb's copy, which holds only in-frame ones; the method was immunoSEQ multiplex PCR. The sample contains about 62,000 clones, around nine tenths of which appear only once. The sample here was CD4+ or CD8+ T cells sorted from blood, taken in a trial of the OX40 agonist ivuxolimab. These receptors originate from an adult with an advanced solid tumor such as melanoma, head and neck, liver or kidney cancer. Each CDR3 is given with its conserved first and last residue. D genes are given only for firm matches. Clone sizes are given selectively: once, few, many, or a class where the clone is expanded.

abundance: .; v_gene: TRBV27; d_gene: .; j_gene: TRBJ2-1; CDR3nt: TGTGCCAGCGCCAGGGGTGGAGGTTACAATGAGCAGTTCTTC; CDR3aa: CASARGGGYNEQFF
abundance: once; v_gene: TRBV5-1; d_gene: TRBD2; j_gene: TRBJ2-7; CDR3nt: TGCGCCAGCAGCTCGGGACTAGCGGGAGTTTTGGGCGAGCAGTACTTC; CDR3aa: CASSSGLAGVLGEQYF
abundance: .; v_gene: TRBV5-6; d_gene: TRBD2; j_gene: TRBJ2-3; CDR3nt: TGTGCCAGCAGCCCGGGACTAGCAAGCACAGATACGCAGTATTTT; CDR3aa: CASSPGLASTDTQYF
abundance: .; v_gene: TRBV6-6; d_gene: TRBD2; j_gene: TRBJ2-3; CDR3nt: TGTGCCAGCAGAGCGACTAGCGGGGGGGCAGGAGATACGCAGTATTTT; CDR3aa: CASRATSGGAGDTQYF
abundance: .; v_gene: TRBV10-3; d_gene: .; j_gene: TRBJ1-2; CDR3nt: TGTGCCGTAGGAGGTGTGGAGGGAGGCGGCTACACCTTC; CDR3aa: CAVGGVEGGGYTF
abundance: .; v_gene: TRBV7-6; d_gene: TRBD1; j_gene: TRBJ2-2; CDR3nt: TGTGCCAGCAGCCCGAGGGGACAGGCTAGAAACACCGGGGAGCTGTTTTTT; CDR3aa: CASSPRGQARNTGELFF
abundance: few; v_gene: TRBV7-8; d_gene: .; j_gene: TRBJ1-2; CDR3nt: TGTGCCAGCAGCTCTCTGTATGGCTACACCTTC; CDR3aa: CASSSLYGYTF
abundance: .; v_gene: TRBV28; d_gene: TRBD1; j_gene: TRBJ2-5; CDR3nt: TGTGCCAGCAGTGCGCTCGGGACAGGGGGCGCGGAGACCCAGTACTTC; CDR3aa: CASSALGTGGAETQYF
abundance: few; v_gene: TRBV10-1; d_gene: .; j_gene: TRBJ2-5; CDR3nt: TGCGCCAGCAGTGAGACCGCAGGAGCCCACCAGTACTTC; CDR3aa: CASSETAGAHQYF
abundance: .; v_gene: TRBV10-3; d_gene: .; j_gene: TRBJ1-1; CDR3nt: TGTGCCATCAGTGATACATCTACTGAAGCTTTCTTT; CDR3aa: CAISDTSTEAFF
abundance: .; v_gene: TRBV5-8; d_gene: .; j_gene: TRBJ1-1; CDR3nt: TGTGCCAGCAGCTCGGGACTTCTGAACACTGAAGCTTTCTTT; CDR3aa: CASSSGLLNTEAFF
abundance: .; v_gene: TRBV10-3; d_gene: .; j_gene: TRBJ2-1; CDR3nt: TGTGCCATCAGGACAGGGACTCCCTACAATGAGCAGTTCTTC; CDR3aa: CAIRTGTPYNEQFF
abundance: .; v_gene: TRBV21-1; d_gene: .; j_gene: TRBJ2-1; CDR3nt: TGTGCCAGCAGGCACAGGGGCGGGAGTCCCTACAATGAGCAGTTCTTC; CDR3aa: CASRHRGGSPYNEQFF
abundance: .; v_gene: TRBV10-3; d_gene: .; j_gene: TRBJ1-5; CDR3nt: TGTGCCATCACCGGACAGACAGATCAGCCCCAGCATTTT; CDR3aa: CAITGQTDQPQHF
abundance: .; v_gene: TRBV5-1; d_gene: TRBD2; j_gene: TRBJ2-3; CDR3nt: TGCGCCAGCAGCTTTACTAGCGGGAGAGGGGCAGATACGCAGTATTTT; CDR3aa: CASSFTSGRGADTQYF
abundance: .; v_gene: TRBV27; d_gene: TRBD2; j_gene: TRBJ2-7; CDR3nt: TGTGCCAGCAGTTCCCCCGCGGGGGGGCTGTACGAGCAGTACTTC; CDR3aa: CASSSPAGGLYEQYF
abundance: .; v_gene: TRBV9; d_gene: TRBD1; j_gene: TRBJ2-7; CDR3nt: TGTGCCAGCAGCGCCCAGGGGGCACGATACGAGCAGTACTTC; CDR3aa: CASSAQGARYEQYF